This entry lists 19 T cell receptor beta chains sequenced from one sample in a study of vaccination and CD4 T cells after COVID-19. These TCRs are of unknown antigen specificity. Sequencing of DNA taken from cultured CD4+ T cells relied on the Oncomine TCR Beta short-read assay. A single record per CDR3 protein comes from TCRdb applying MiXCR to the PCR reads. The sample yields approximately 7,000 distinct CDR3 sequences, approximately 31% seen once. Treatment denoted: roughly 11-day PBMC culture with coronavirus spike peptide pools or control peptides (ViraFEST assay). CD4+ T lymphocytes from the unexposed donor were collected before the COVID-19 pandemic (2011-2018). The sequenced sample consisted of CD4+ T cells from blood, cultured in vitro. Receptors originate from a human donor in good health.

The chain couples TRBV20-1 to TRBJ1-2; D gene unclear. CDR1 is DFQATT, CDR2 SNEGSKA, per germline (reference sequence). With 3 bases removed from V and 0 bases from J, the gap between germline ends came to 17 bases. This CDR3 comprises 16 residues. CDR3 sequence (DNA): TGCAGTGCTAGGCCCGGACGGATCCGGGCTAACTATGGCTACACCTTC. Translated: CSARPGRIRANYGYTF.

This clonotype showed up just a few times. The CDR3 DNA is TGTGCCGCCTCATACCCGGGGCAGGGAAGATCACCCCTCCACTTT. This translates into CAASYPGQGRSPLHF. This sequence joins TRBV28 and TRBJ1-6; maybe TRBD1 (5 bases). The V and J ends lost 11 bases and 10 bases respectively, with 24 bases between them. The CDR3 length is 15 residues. Germline V gives CDR1 MDHEN, CDR2 SYDVKM.

This clonotype has a handful of counts. This sequence joins TRBV20-1 and TRBJ1-2; D gene ambiguous. This CDR3 has 14 amino acids. V dropped 0 bases and J dropped 5 bases, with 13 bases sitting between them. Germline loops: CDR1 DFQATT, CDR2 SNEGSKA (reference sequence). CDR3 loop: CSARDLRRDYGYTF. In DNA form, the CDR3 reads TGCAGTGCTAGAGACCTGAGACGAGATTATGGCTACACCTTC.

The rearrangement uses TRBV10-2 and TRBJ2-5; D not certain. Per germline, CDR1 WSHSY and CDR2 SAAADI. V was clipped by 6 bases and J by 2 bases, with 13 bases between them. This CDR3 has 14 residues. As DNA, the CDR3 is TGCGCCAGCAGCAAAACGGTCGTTCAAGAGACCCAGTACTTC. Translated, it gives CASSKTVVQETQYF.

The rearrangement links TRBV15 to TRBJ1-1, with a tentative D call TRBD1 (6 bases). V was pared by 3 bases and J by 7 bases, with 15 bases between. This CDR3 is 14 amino acids long. Germline CDR1 reads LNHNV; CDR2 reads YYDKDF (reference sequence). CDR3 in DNA: TGTGCCACCAGCAGGGACAGTGGGGTCGGTGAAGCTTTCTTT. Protein: CATSRDSGVGEAFF.

The chain links TRBV21-1 to TRBJ1-5. TRBV21-1 is an annotated pseudogene. The CDR3 has 13 residues. The CDR3 region has the DNA TGTGCCAGCAGCATCCGACGGGATCAGCCCCAGCATTTT. Its protein product is CASSIRRDQPQHF.

The chain carries TRBV6-1 and TRBJ1-3; TRBD1 aligns across 7 bases. This CDR3 region has 15 residues. With 5 bases clipped from V and 4 bases from J, the junction kept 8 bases outside the gene matches. Germline loops: CDR1 MNHNS, CDR2 SASEGT. CDR3 nucleotide sequence: TGTGCCAGCAGTCTAGGACAGGCGCAAGGAAACACCATATATTTT. Encoded protein: CASSLGQAQGNTIYF.

This clonotype was observed a single time. This sequence may be a read error, since a much larger clone differs from it by one base. This chain joins TRBV6-4 and TRBJ2-1; TRBD2 aligns across 12 bases. CDR3 length: 15 amino acids. Germline-derived CDR1 and CDR2 are MRHNA and SNTAGT. With V trimmed by 4 bases and J by 6 bases, 4 bases remained unmatched. CDR3 sequence: CASSGSSGGANEQFF. CDR3 DNA: TGTGCCAGCAGTGGCTCTAGCGGGGGGGCCAATGAGCAGTTCTTC.

The chain employs TRBV27 and TRBJ1-6; 10 bases are shared with TRBD1. The CDR3 runs 16 residues. After removal of 2 bases from V and 7 bases from J, the junction contained 5 bases not matched to a gene. Germline CDR1 reads MNHEY; CDR2 reads SMNVEV (reference sequence). CDR3 residues: CASSLVGTGVNSPLHF. The CDR3 DNA reads TGTGCCAGCAGTTTAGTTGGGACAGGGGTAAATTCACCCCTCCACTTT.

V gene TRBV2 combines with J gene TRBJ2-7, with D unclear. Deletions cut 5 bases from V and 5 bases from J, with 13 bases between. The CDR3 consists of 13 residues. The germline V gene encodes CDR1 SNHLY and CDR2 FYNNEI. The DNA of the CDR3 is TGTGCCAGCAGTTTCTTGTATTCCCACGAGCAGTACTTC. This codes for CASSFLYSHEQYF.

A few counts support this clonotype. The rearrangement joins TRBV5-4 to TRBJ1-1; tentative D call: TRBD1 (5 bases). V lost 5 bases and J lost 3, with 17 bases in between. The CDR3 totals 15 residues. Germline loops: CDR1 SGHNT, CDR2 YYREEE (reference sequence). The CDR3 sequence: CASSPRQGVDTEAFF. The CDR3 nucleotides read TGTGCCAGCAGTCCACGACAAGGGGTAGACACTGAAGCTTTCTTT.

This chain joins TRBV7-2 and TRBJ1-1; D might be TRBD1 (5 bases). V shed 3 bases and J shed 1 base, with 6 bases lying between them. The CDR3 is made up of 13 amino acids. The germline V gene has CDR1 SGHTA and CDR2 FQGNSA. Here the CDR3 DNA reads TGTGCCAGCAGCTTGACAGCGAACACTGAAGCTTTCTTT. Translated, it gives CASSLTANTEAFF.

CDR3 sequence (DNA): TGTGCCAGCAGGCCGACAGGGAACACTGAAGCTTTCTTT. Its translation: CASRPTGNTEAFF. V is TRBV6-1 and J is TRBJ1-1, with D perhaps TRBD1 (6 bases). The CDR3 is made up of 13 amino acids. V was trimmed by 6 bases and J by 1 base, leaving 9 bases between them. CDR1 and CDR2 (germline): MNHNS, SASEGT.

V gene TRBV5-8 combines with J gene TRBJ2-5, with unresolved D. The CDR3 runs 16 residues. From germline, CDR1 is SGHTS and CDR2 YDEGEE. Trimming removed 1 base from V and 0 bases from J, with 13 bases in between. This chain's CDR3 is CASSLLNWAYQETQYF. In nucleotides, the CDR3 is TGTGCCAGCAGCTTGCTGAACTGGGCTTACCAAGAGACCCAGTACTTC.

The chain joins TRBV20-1 to TRBJ1-1; D might be TRBD1 (5 bases). V lost 3 bases and J 4 bases, leaving 9 bases between the germline ends. The CDR3 totals 12 residues. Germline V gene lookup returns CDR1 DFQATT and CDR2 SNEGSKA (reference sequence). CDR3 nucleotides: TGCAGTGCTAGGGGGGGATCCACTGAAGCTTTCTTT. Protein sequence: CSARGGSTEAFF.

This clonotype was seen a handful of times. This rearrangement joins TRBV6-4 to TRBJ1-6; the match to TRBD1 covers 10 bases. CDR3 size: 15 residues. The junction had 0 bases not matched to a gene; V was cut back by 0 bases and J by 7 bases. Germline CDR1 MRHNA, CDR2 SNTAGT. The CDR3, as DNA: TGTGCCAGCAGTGACTCGACAGGGGGCAATTCACCCCTCCACTTT. Amino acid sequence: CASSDSTGGNSPLHF.

The gene calls are TRBV7-2 and TRBJ2-1; tentatively, D is TRBD1 (5 bases). The CDR3 is made up of 14 amino acids. Germline V gene data show CDR1 as SGHTA and CDR2 as FQGNSA. The V and J ends lost 4 bases and 4 bases respectively, with 11 bases between them. Here the CDR3 reads CASSSETVYNEQFF. In DNA form, the CDR3 reads TGTGCCAGCAGCTCCGAGACAGTTTACAATGAGCAGTTCTTC.

This clonotype came up a few times. This chain uses TRBV5-4 with TRBJ1-5, with no clear D. Germline V gene sequence: CDR1 SGHNT, CDR2 YYREEE (reference sequence). Trimming took off 2 bases at V and 3 bases at J, with 3 bases between the two ends. CDR3 length: 12 residues. CDR3 bases: TGTGCCAGCAGCTTAGACAATCAGCCCCAGCATTTT. It encodes CASSLDNQPQHF.

This clonotype was picked up a small number of times. The chain uses TRBV12-3 or TRBV12-4 and TRBJ2-1, with 7 bases that match TRBD2. This CDR3 region has 15 residues. V dropped 5 bases and J dropped 9; count of bases not matched to a gene: 13. CDR3 amino acids: CASSPRQSGDGEQFF. The CDR3 region has the DNA TGTGCCAGCAGTCCCCGACAGAGCGGGGACGGTGAGCAGTTCTTC.